This T cell receptor beta chain was identified during a study of T-cell reconstitution after alpha-beta-depleted transplantation in children. Whole-study findings and limits: Hyperexpanded clones declined; after one year, newly produced T cells mostly supplied diversity. Reportedly, only several hundred clones from non-depleted graft cells drove alpha-beta T-cell counts at about two months. At day 60, the high TCRbeta diversity found in some patients originated from recipient T cells and thymic progenitors that had survived.

Preparation of the TCRbeta library involved a method that used unique molecular identifiers. Via MiXCR, TCRdb re-called the PCR reads, giving one row per CDR3 protein. This table has around 200,000 distinct CDR3 sequences, approximately 8% appearing once. In regard to this clonotype: Its antigen is not identified.

The V end lost 2 bases, the J end lost 5 bases, and 6 bases lay between the germline ends. Germline CDR1 reads DFQATT; CDR2 reads SNEGSKA (reference sequence). The CDR3 sequence is 11 residues long. The TCR comes from a male patient between 2 and 10 years old who had a stem cell transplant for acute myeloid leukemia, so the T cells may come from the graft donor. Sequenced material: PBMCs, mostly from graft donor cells, taken 360 days after TCRalphabeta/CD19-depleted stem cell transplant. V gene TRBV20-1 combines with J gene TRBJ1-2, with D unresolved. CDR3 sequence reads: CSARSRYGYTF. CDR3 in DNA: TGCAGTGCTAGATCTCGGTATGGCTACACCTTC.